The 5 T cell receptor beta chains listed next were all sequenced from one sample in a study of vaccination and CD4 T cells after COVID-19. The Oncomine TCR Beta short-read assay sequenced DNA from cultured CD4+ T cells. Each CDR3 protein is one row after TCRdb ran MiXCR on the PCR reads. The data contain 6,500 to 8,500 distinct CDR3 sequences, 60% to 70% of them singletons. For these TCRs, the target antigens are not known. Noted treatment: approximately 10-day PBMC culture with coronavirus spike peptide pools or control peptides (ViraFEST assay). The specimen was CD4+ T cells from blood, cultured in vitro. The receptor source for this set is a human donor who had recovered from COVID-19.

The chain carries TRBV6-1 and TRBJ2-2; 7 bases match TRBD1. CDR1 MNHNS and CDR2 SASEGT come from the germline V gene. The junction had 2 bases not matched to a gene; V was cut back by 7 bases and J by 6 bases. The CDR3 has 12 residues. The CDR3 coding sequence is TGTGCCAGCAACGACAGGGCCGGGGAGCTGTTTTTT. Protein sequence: CASNDRAGELFF.

The CDR3 nucleotides read TGCGCCAGCAGCTTCTGGGGAAGGGATACGCAGTATTTT. This encodes CASSFWGRDTQYF. The chain couples TRBV5-1 to TRBJ2-3; D not resolved. The CDR3 has 13 amino acids. V shed 2 bases and J shed 6 bases, with 10 bases lying between them. Germline CDR1 and CDR2: SGHRS and YFSETQ.

CDR3 nucleotide sequence: TGCAGTGCTAGAGGAGGCGGTTCTAGCACAGATACGCAGTATTTT. Encoded protein: CSARGGGSSTDTQYF. The chain joins TRBV20-1 to TRBJ2-3; D remains ambiguous. V lost 1 base to trimming and J lost 0 bases, with 11 bases between them. Germline CDR1 and CDR2: DFQATT and SNEGSKA (reference sequence). The CDR3 loop spans 15 amino acids.

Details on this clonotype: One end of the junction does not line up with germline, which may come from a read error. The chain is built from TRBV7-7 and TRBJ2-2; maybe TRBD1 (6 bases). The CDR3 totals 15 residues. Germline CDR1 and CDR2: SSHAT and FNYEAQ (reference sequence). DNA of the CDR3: TGTGCTAGCAGCTTGTCAGCAGGGGCGACCGGGGAGCTGTTTTTT. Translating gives CASSLSAGATGELFF.

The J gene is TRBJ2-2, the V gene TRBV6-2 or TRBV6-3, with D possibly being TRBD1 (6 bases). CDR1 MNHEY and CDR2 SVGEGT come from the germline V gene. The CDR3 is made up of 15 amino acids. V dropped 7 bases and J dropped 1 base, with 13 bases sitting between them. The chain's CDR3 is CASKRDNQNTGELFF. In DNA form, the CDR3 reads TGTGCCAGCAAACGGGACAACCAGAACACCGGGGAGCTGTTTTTT.